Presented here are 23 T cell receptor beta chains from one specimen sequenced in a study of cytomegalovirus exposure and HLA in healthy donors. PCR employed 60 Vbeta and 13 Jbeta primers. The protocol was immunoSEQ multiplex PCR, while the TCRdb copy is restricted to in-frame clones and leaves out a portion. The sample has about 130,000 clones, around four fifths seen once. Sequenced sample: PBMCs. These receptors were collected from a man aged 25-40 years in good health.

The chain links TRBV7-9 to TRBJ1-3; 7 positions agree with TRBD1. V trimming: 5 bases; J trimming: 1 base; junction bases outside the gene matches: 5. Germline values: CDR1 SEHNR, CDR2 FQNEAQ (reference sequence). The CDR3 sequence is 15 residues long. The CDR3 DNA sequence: TGTGCCAGCAGCCATAACAGGGGATCTGGAAACACCATATATTTT. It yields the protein CASSHNRGSGNTIYF. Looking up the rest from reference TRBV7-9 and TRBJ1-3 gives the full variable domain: DTGVSQNPRHKITKRGQNVTFRCDPISEHNRLYWYRQTLGQGPEFLTYFQNEAQLEKSRLLSDRFSAERPKGSFSTLEIQRTEQGDSAMYLCASSHNRGSGNTIYFGEGSWLTVV.

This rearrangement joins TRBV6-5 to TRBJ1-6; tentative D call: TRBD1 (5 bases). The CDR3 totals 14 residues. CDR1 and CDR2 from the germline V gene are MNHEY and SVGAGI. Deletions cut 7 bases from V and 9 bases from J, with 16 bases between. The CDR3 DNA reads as TGTGCCAGCAACACAGGAGGGAGGAGTTCACCCCTCCACTTT. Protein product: CASNTGGRSSPLHF.

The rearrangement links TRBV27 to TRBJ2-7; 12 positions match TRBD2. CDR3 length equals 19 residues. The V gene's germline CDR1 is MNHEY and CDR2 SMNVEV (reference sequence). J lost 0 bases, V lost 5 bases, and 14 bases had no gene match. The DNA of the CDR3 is TGTGCCAGCAGTCCAGGGACAGGTGGACTAGCGGGGCGCTCCTACGAGCAGTACTTC. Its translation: CASSPGTGGLAGRSYEQYF.

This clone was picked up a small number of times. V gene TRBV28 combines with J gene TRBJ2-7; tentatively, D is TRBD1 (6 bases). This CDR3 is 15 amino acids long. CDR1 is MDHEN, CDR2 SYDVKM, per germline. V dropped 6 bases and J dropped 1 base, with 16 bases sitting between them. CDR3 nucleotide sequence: TGTGCCAGCAGCCCCGCCGGGACACGGTCCTACGAGCAGTACTTC. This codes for CASSPAGTRSYEQYF.

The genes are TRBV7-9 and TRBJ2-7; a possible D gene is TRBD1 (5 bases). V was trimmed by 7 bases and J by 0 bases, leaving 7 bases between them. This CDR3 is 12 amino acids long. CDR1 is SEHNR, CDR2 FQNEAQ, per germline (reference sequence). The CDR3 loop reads CASIRDSYEQYF. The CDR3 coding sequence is TGTGCCAGCATCAGGGACTCCTACGAGCAGTACTTC.

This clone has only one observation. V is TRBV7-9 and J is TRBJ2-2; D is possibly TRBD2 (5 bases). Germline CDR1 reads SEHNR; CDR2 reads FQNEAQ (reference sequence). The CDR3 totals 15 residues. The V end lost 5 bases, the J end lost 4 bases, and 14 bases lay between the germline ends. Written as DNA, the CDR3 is TGTGCCAGCAGCGCGTGGGCGGGTACCACCGGGGAGCTGTTTTTT. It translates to CASSAWAGTTGELFF.

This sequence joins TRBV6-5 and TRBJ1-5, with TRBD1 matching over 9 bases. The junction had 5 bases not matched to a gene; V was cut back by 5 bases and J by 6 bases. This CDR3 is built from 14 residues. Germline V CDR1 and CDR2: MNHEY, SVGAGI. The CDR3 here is CASSGTGLGQPQHF. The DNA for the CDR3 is TGTGCCAGCAGTGGGACAGGGTTAGGTCAGCCCCAGCATTTT.

In nucleotides, the CDR3 is TGTGCCAGCAGCCGACAGGGGGCATGGACTAATGAAAAACTGTTTTTT. It translates to CASSRQGAWTNEKLFF. This sequence joins TRBV5-6 and TRBJ1-4; TRBD1 aligns across 10 bases. V was pared by 4 bases and J by 2 bases, with 5 bases of the junction left unmatched. Germline assignment: CDR1 SGHDT and CDR2 YYEEEE. The CDR3 totals 16 residues.

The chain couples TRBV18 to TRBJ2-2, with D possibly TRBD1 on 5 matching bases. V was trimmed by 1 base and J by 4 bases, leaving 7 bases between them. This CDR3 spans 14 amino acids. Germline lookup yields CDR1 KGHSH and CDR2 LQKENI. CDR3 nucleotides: TGTGCCAGCTCACCACAAAGGGGCACCGGGGAGCTGTTTTTT. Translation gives CASSPQRGTGELFF.

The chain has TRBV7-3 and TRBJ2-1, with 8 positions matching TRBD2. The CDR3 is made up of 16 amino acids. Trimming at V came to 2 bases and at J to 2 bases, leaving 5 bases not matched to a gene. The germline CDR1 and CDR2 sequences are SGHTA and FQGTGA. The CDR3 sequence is CASSLDRGGAYNEQFF. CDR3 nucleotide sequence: TGTGCCAGCAGCTTAGATCGGGGGGGGGCCTACAATGAGCAGTTCTTC.

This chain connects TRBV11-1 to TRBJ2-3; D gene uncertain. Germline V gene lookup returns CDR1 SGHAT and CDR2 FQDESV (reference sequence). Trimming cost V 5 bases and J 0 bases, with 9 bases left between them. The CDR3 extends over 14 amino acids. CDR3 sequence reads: CASSIISSTDTQYF. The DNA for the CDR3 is TGTGCCAGCAGCATAATTTCTAGCACAGATACGCAGTATTTT.

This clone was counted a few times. The CDR3 coding sequence is TGTGCCAGTAGTACCGGGACATTAGGGGGTAACAATGAGCAGTTCTTC. Translating it yields CASSTGTLGGNNEQFF. V and J are TRBV19 and TRBJ2-1; possibly TRBD1 for D (6 bases). The CDR3 has 16 residues. The germline V and J ends were trimmed by 4 bases and 5 bases, with 18 bases remaining between them. The germline V gene encodes CDR1 LNHDA and CDR2 SQIVND (reference sequence).

Here the CDR3 reads CAWSPGIRGEKLFF. In DNA, the CDR3 is TGTGCCTGGAGCCCAGGGATAAGAGGAGAAAAACTGTTTTTT. This chain uses TRBV30 with TRBJ1-4; D possibly corresponds to TRBD1 (5 bases). Germline-derived CDR1 and CDR2 are GTSNPN and SVGIG (reference sequence). Trimming removed 3 bases from V and 8 bases from J, with 16 bases in between. CDR3 length: 14 amino acids. Filled out from reference TRBV30 and TRBJ1-4, the complete variable domain reads SQTIHQWPATLVQPVGSPLSLECTVEGTSNPNLYWYRQAAGRGLQLLFYSVGIGQISSEVPQNLSASRPQDRQFILSSKKLLLSDSGFYLCAWSPGIRGEKLFFGSGTQLSVL.

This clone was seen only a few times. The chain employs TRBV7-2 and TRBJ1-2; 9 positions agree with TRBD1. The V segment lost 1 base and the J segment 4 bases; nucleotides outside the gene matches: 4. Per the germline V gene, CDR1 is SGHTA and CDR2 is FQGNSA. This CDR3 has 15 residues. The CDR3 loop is CASSLGPTGGYGYTF. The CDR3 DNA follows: TGTGCCAGCAGCTTAGGTCCGACAGGGGGCTATGGCTACACCTTC. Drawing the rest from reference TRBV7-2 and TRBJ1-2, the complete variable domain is GAGVSQSPSNKVTEKGKDVELRCDPISGHTALYWYRQSLGQGLEFLIYFQGNSAPDKSGLPSDRFSAERTGGSVSTLTIQRTQQEDSAVYLCASSLGPTGGYGYTFGSGTRLTVV.

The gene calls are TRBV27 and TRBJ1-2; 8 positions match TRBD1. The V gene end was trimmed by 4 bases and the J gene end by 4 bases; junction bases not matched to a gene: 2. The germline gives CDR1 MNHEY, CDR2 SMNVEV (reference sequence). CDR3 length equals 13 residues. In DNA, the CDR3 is TGTGCCAGCAGTTCCGACAGGGGCTATGGCTACACCTTC. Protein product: CASSSDRGYGYTF.

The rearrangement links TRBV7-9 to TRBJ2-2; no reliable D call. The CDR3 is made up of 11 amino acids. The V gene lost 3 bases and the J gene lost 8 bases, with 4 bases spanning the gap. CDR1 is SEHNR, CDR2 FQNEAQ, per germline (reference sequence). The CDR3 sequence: CASSFQGELFF. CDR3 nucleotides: TGTGCCAGCAGCTTTCAAGGGGAGCTGTTTTTT.

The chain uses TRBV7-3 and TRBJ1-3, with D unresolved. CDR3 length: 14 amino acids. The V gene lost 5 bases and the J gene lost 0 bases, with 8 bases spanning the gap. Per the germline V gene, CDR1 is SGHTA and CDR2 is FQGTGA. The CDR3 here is CASSPGSSGNTIYF. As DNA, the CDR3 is TGTGCCAGCAGCCCGGGGAGCTCTGGAAACACCATATATTTT. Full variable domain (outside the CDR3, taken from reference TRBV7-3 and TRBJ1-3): GAGVSQTPSNKVTEKGKYVELRCDPISGHTALYWYRQSLGQGPEFLIYFQGTGAADDSGLPNDRFFAVRPEGSVSTLKIQRTERGDSAVYLCASSPGSSGNTIYFGEGSWLTVV.

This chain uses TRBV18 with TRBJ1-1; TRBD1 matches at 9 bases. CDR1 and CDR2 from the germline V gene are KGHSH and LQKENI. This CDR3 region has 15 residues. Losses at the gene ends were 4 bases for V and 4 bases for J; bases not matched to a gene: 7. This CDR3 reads CASSRRGQGFTEAFF. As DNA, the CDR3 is TGTGCCAGCTCACGCCGGGGACAGGGCTTCACTGAAGCTTTCTTT.

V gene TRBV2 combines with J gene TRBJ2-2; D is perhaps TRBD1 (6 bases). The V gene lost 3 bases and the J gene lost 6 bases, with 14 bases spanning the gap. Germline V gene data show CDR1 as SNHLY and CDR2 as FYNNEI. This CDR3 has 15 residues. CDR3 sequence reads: CASSDQGKGAGELFF. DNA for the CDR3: TGTGCCAGCAGTGATCAGGGGAAAGGCGCCGGGGAGCTGTTTTTT.

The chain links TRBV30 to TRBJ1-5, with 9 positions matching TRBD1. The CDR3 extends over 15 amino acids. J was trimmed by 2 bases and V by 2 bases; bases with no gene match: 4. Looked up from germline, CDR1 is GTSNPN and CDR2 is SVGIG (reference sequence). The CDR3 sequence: CAWSQDRGGNQPQHF. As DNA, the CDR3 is TGTGCCTGGAGTCAGGACAGGGGTGGCAATCAGCCCCAGCATTTT.

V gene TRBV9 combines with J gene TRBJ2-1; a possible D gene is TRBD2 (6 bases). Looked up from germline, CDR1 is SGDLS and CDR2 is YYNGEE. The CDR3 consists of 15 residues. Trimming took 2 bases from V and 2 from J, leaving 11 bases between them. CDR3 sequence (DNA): TGTGCCAGCAGCGTTGGAGGGCCCCCCTACAATGAGCAGTTCTTC. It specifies CASSVGGPPYNEQFF.

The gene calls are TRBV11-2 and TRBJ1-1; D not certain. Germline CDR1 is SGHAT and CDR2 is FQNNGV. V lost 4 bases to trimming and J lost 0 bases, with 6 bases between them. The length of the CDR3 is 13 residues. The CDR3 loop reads CASSSQLNTEAFF. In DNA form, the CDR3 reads TGTGCCAGCAGCTCGCAGTTGAACACTGAAGCTTTCTTT.

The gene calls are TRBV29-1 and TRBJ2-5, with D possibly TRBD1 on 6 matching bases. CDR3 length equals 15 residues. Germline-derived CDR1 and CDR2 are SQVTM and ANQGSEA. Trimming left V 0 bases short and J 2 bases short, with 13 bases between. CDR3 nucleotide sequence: TGCAGCGTTGAAGAGTGGGCAGGGGCTCAAGAGACCCAGTACTTC. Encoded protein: CSVEEWAGAQETQYF.